Listed here is a single T cell receptor (beta chain). The data were produced by immunoSEQ multiplex PCR, yet TCRdb's version contains in-frame clones alone and is incomplete. Of tens of thousands of clones listed, 80% to 90% were seen once; the top ten hold under 2%. The sample comes from a study of OX40 agonist ivuxolimab in advanced cancers. Any history of autoimmune disease or systemic immunosuppression disqualified patients. The sequencing here drew on CD4+ or CD8+ T cells sorted from blood, taken in a trial of the OX40 agonist ivuxolimab. This receptor was taken from an adult with an advanced solid tumor such as melanoma, head and neck, liver or kidney cancer.

The CDR3 loop is CASSRSIGTAGPEAFF. CDR3 DNA sequence: TGTGCCAGCTCACGGTCAATCGGGACAGCGGGCCCTGAAGCTTTCTTT. V gene TRBV18 combines with J gene TRBJ1-1, with 7 bases matching TRBD1. This CDR3 contains 16 residues. Looked up from germline, CDR1 is KGHSH and CDR2 is LQKENI. V gave up 4 bases and J gave up 6 bases; unmatched junction bases: 14.